This T cell receptor (beta chain) was sequenced in a study of blood T cell repertoires in COVID-19. The wider study: Sites across the United States, Italy and Spain contributed samples from acute and convalescent COVID-19.

This CDR3 spans 18 amino acids. TCRdb's table, derived via immunoSEQ multiplex PCR, lists solely in-frame clones and lacks some. The sample shows some 270,000 clones, approximately 90% of them seen only once. Participants had their cohort set by participant-reported clinical history. The material sequenced was PBMCs or T cells enriched from blood (not recorded which). The J gene is TRBJ1-4, the V gene TRBV21-1; the table's D call, TRBD1, has no DNA check behind it. TRBV21-1 is a documented pseudogene. The clonotype originates from a middle-aged man who had been exposed to COVID-19. The CDR3 reads CASSKLDSWAGTNEKLFF. CDR3 nucleotides: TGTGCCAGCAGCAAATTGGATTCTTGGGCAGGGACTAATGAAAAACTGTTTTTT.